The 19 T cell receptor beta chains in this list originate from one sample, sequenced in a study of tumor-infiltrating lymphocytes in oesophageal squamous cell carcinoma. TCRdb fed the PCR reads into MiXCR, producing one record per CDR3 protein. The sample carries over 15,000 distinct CDR3 sequences, roughly 54% recorded once. The sequencing sample was made of esophageal tumor tissue. Source of these receptors: a female donor with esophageal squamous cell carcinoma.

This clonotype was seen more than once but under ten times. In DNA form, the CDR3 reads TGTGCCAGCAGCTCCCCACAGGGTTTCCGCTATGGCTACACCTTC. Amino acid sequence: CASSSPQGFRYGYTF. The chain couples TRBV7-2 to TRBJ1-2, with a tentative D call TRBD1 (6 bases). The CDR3 loop spans 15 amino acids. Per the germline V gene, CDR1 is SGHTA and CDR2 is FQGNSA. V dropped 4 bases and J dropped 4 bases, with 16 bases sitting between them.

A note on this clonotype: The conserved final phenylalanine or tryptophan is absent from the CDR3, which likely points to a read error. It is unclear where the CDR3 begins or ends on the DNA, so no DNA is shown, and the CDR3 is as TCRdb lists it. The chain couples TRBV7-8 to TRBJ2-6; the listed D gene, TRBD2, was not tested against the DNA. The CDR3 contains 17 residues when both ends are counted. The germline gives CDR1 SGHVS, CDR2 FQNEAQ. The CDR3 region is CASSIKGPPGVEQFFGP.

This clonotype showed up many times. The CDR3 DNA follows: TGTGCCAGCAGCCGCGGACAGGGCACCTACGAGCAGTACTTC. Translating it yields CASSRGQGTYEQYF. This chain connects TRBV7-3 to TRBJ2-7, with TRBD1 identical over 8 bases. The CDR3 extends over 14 amino acids. V dropped 5 bases and J dropped 2; count of bases not matched to a gene: 5. In germline, CDR1 is SGHTA, CDR2 FQGTGA.

V and J are TRBV12-3 or TRBV12-4 and TRBJ2-7; perhaps D is TRBD1 or TRBD2 (5 bases each). V lost 5 bases, J lost 5 bases, and 16 bases lay in between. This CDR3 spans 14 amino acids. The DNA of the CDR3 is TGTGCCAGCAGTCTCCGGGACCTTACGGACGAGCAGTACTTC. This encodes CASSLRDLTDEQYF.

This clonotype has only a few counts. The chain links TRBV7-8 to TRBJ2-1; 7 nucleotides agree with TRBD1. V was pared by 3 bases and J by 6 bases, with 8 bases of the junction left unmatched. The CDR3 is made up of 15 amino acids. Germline assignment: CDR1 SGHVS and CDR2 FQNEAQ. CDR3 residues: CASSFRDSPSNEQFF. The DNA for the CDR3 is TGTGCCAGCAGCTTCCGGGACAGCCCGTCCAATGAGCAGTTCTTC.

The V and J genes are TRBV7-2 and TRBJ2-4, with 8 positions matching TRBD1. The DNA end favors TRBJ2-7, so the J call may be wrong. CDR1 SGHTA and CDR2 FQGNSA come from the germline V gene. The CDR3 is 15 residues long. The CDR3 coding sequence is TGTGCCAGCAGCTTACCGGGACAGGTAAAATACGAGCAGTACTTC. Amino acids: CASSLPGQVKYEQYF.

Ten or more counts support this clonotype. CDR3: CASSEAGGNEQFF. Written as DNA, the CDR3 is TGTGCCAGCAGTGAAGCGGGCGGGAATGAGCAGTTCTTC. The chain links TRBV2 to TRBJ2-1, with D perhaps matching TRBD2 (5 bases). Germline CDR1 is SNHLY and CDR2 is FYNNEI. This CDR3 region has 13 residues. The V and J ends lost 0 bases and 7 bases respectively, with 7 bases between them.

V and J are TRBV20-1 and TRBJ2-3; TRBD2 aligns across 8 bases. CDR3 length equals 18 residues. With 2 bases clipped from V and 0 bases from J, the junction kept 13 bases outside the gene matches. The germline CDR1 and CDR2 sequences are DFQATT and SNEGSKA (reference sequence). CDR3 DNA sequence: TGCAGTGCTAGAAATCCTCTAGCGGGCAGTTCTAGCACAGATACGCAGTATTTT. Translating gives CSARNPLAGSSSTDTQYF.

As for this clonotype: Relative to the germline gene, one junction end is altered; a read error may explain this. The gene calls are TRBV6-6 and TRBJ2-3; 7 nucleotides line up with TRBD2. CDR1 and CDR2 from the germline V gene are MNHNY and SVGAGI (reference sequence). This CDR3 spans 10 amino acids. The CDR3 DNA sequence: TGTGCCAGCAGGGAGGGACTATCGATCTTC. The encoded protein is CASREGLSIF.

The chain links TRBV7-6 to TRBJ2-4; TRBD2 agrees at 8 bases. The J segment lost 13 bases and the V segment lost 5 bases, leaving 13 bases of the junction unmatched. CDR1 and CDR2 (germline): SGHVS, FNYEAQ. The CDR3 loop spans 14 amino acids. The CDR3 reads CASSRGTSPYEQYF. The CDR3 bases are TGTGCCAGCAGCAGGGGGACTAGTCCCTATGAGCAGTACTTC.

This clonotype was counted ten times or more. The CDR3 loop reads CASSLASGRSNEQYF. Written as DNA, the CDR3 is TGTGCCAGCAGTTTAGCTAGCGGGAGAAGCAACGAGCAGTACTTC. This chain joins TRBV12-3 or TRBV12-4 and TRBJ2-7, with TRBD2 matching 9 bases. The ends lost 0 bases at V and 5 bases at J; junction bases unmatched: 5. The length of the CDR3 is 15 residues.

This clonotype has ten or more counts. This rearrangement joins TRBV25-1 to TRBJ2-2, with TRBD1 as a possible D gene (5 bases). V lost 0 bases to trimming and J lost 5 bases, with 10 bases between them. The germline V gene encodes CDR1 MGHDK and CDR2 SYGVNS. This CDR3 region has 15 residues. The CDR3 bases are TGTGCCAGCAGTGAATATTCCAGGGCGACCGGGGAGCTGTTTTTT. Translation: CASSEYSRATGELFF.

The rearrangement uses TRBV6-6 and TRBJ1-1; no definite D call. The CDR3 spans 14 residues. From germline, CDR1 is MNHNY and CDR2 SVGAGI (reference sequence). The V end lost 0 bases, the J end lost 1 base, and 6 bases lay between the germline ends. CDR3 DNA: TGTGCCAGCAGTTACTCTCCAGGGAACACTGAAGCTTTCTTT. Its translation: CASSYSPGNTEAFF.

This sequence joins TRBV7-6 and TRBJ2-2; 10 bases fit TRBD1. V lost 2 bases and J lost 0; bases outside the gene matches: 3. Germline V gives CDR1 SGHVS, CDR2 FNYEAQ. The CDR3 is 17 amino acids. For the CDR3, the DNA is TGTGCCAGCAGCTTATGGGACAGGGGATCGAACACCGGGGAGCTGTTTTTT. Protein product: CASSLWDRGSNTGELFF.

Concerning this clonotype: The CDR3 carries no conserved terminal phenylalanine or tryptophan, so it likely arises from a read error. No DNA is shown, since the ends of the CDR3 on it are uncertain; the CDR3 is the one TCRdb lists. The V and J genes are TRBV10-3 and TRBJ2-6; the table gives TRBD2 as D, unverified against the DNA. Germline V gene data show CDR1 as ENHRY and CDR2 as SYGVKD. The CDR3 length is 19 residues, termini included. The CDR3 sequence is CAISGTLAPSSYNEQFFGA.

This clonotype ranks as medium-sized (0.01 to 0.1%). The rearrangement links TRBV6-6 to TRBJ1-1, with D hard to call. Deletions cut 4 bases from V and 4 bases from J, with 10 bases between. Germline-derived CDR1 and CDR2 are MNHNY and SVGAGI (reference sequence). There are 13 residues in the CDR3. DNA of the CDR3: TGTGCCAGCAGTTCCTCTGAGGGCACTGAAGCTTTCTTT. Residues: CASSSSEGTEAFF.

Here the CDR3 reads CAIRGTGGYNEQFF. CDR3 DNA: TGTGCCATCAGGGGGACAGGGGGTTACAATGAGCAGTTCTTC. The V call is TRBV10-3, the J call TRBJ2-5; 11 bases line up with TRBD1. The J call may be wrong; the DNA end is better matched by TRBJ2-1. The V gene's germline CDR1 is ENHRY and CDR2 SYGVKD. CDR3 length equals 14 residues.

A note on this clonotype: At one boundary the junction diverges from the germline segment, which might be a read error. The V call is TRBV6-1, the J call TRBJ1-6; D gene ambiguous. The CDR3 runs 20 residues. Looked up from germline, CDR1 is MNHNS and CDR2 is SASEGT. CDR3 in amino acids: CASSPLVGGGGRPSSYEQYF. The CDR3 nucleotides read TGTGCCAGCAGTCCCCTGGTCGGAGGTGGCGGGCGCCCTAGCTCCTACGAGCAGTACTTT.

This clonotype is medium-sized in the sample. A single base separates this from a much larger clone, so it may be a read error. The chain is built from TRBV7-2 and TRBJ2-7; possibly TRBD2 for D (6 bases). The germline V gene encodes CDR1 SGHTA and CDR2 FQGNSA. This CDR3 has 15 residues. The V gene lost 4 bases and the J gene lost 7 bases, with 20 bases spanning the gap. The CDR3 region has the DNA TGTGCCAGCAGCTCCGGGAGCGGTGGATACAATGAGCAGTACTTC. Translation: CASSSGSGGYNEQYF.